These 9 T cell receptor beta chains were sequenced from one sample in a study of T cells in Graves' hyperthyroidism and ophthalmopathy. Amplification yielded TCR beta CDR3 regions, with RNA transcripts as the source. RT-PCR in the first round (using the HTBI primer set) targeted the TCR CDR3. TCRdb reprocessed the multiplex PCR reads via MiXCR and lists one record per CDR3 protein. The sample has around 190,000 distinct CDR3 sequences; roughly 17% are singletons. Material: blood. The receptors originated from a woman aged 45 to 65 with Graves' hyperthyroidism.

In this sample, this clonotype turned up a few times. V gene TRBV7-2 combines with J gene TRBJ1-2; 9 nucleotides match TRBD1. V lost 6 bases and J lost 8; bases outside the gene matches: 10. Germline V gene sequence: CDR1 SGHTA, CDR2 FQGNSA. CDR3 length: 14 residues. DNA for the CDR3: TGTGCCAGCAGACCACAGGGGGCAGGGGAGGGCTACACCTTC. The encoded protein is CASRPQGAGEGYTF.

The CDR3 region is CASSTQGAVNEKLFF. CDR3 DNA: TGTGCCAGTAGTACACAGGGCGCCGTAAATGAAAAACTGTTTTTT. The chain uses TRBV19 and TRBJ1-4; D might be TRBD1 (6 bases). Looked up from germline, CDR1 is LNHDA and CDR2 is SQIVND (reference sequence). This CDR3 has 15 amino acids. Trimming pared 4 bases from V and 5 bases from J, leaving 14 bases between.

This clonotype occurred many times. This chain joins TRBV9 and TRBJ1-2; D call uncertain. The CDR3 sequence is 13 residues long. CDR1 is SGDLS, CDR2 YYNGEE, per germline. Trimming removed 5 bases from V and 3 bases from J, with 11 bases in between. The CDR3 bases are TGTGCCAGCAGTCAAACCGTGGACTATGGCTACACCTTC. It specifies CASSQTVDYGYTF.

This clonotype was seen ten or more times. The chain links TRBV5-1 to TRBJ1-1; no firm D call. Germline V gene data show CDR1 as SGHRS and CDR2 as YFSETQ. This CDR3 spans 12 amino acids. The V and J ends lost 0 bases and 10 bases respectively, with 10 bases between them. CDR3 nucleotides: TGCGCCAGCAGCTTGGATCCTTGGGGAGCTTTCTTT. This translates into CASSLDPWGAFF.

This clonotype was seen only a few times. The chain is built from TRBV10-3 and TRBJ2-2; TRBD2 aligns across 13 bases. Trimming cost V 8 bases and J 5 bases; bases outside gene matches: 5. Germline CDR1 ENHRY, CDR2 SYGVKD. This CDR3 has 15 residues. CDR3 loop: CAIGRTSGSTGELFF. For the CDR3, the DNA is TGTGCCATCGGGAGGACTAGCGGGAGTACCGGGGAGCTGTTTTTT.

In this sample, this clonotype turned up many times. The V call is TRBV9, the J call TRBJ2-2, with D possibly TRBD1 on 5 matching bases. The V end lost 2 bases, the J end lost 1 base, and 6 bases lay between the germline ends. CDR1 SGDLS and CDR2 YYNGEE come from the germline V gene. This CDR3 comprises 14 residues. The CDR3 sequence is CASSVTGNTGELFF. CDR3 DNA sequence: TGTGCCAGCAGCGTCACAGGGAACACCGGGGAGCTGTTTTTT.

This clonotype occurred many times. The chain carries TRBV20-1 and TRBJ1-1; 7 bases agree with TRBD1. The germline CDR1 and CDR2 sequences are DFQATT and SNEGSKA (reference sequence). The trim removed 4 bases at V and 1 base at J, leaving 24 bases unmatched. The CDR3 runs to 20 residues. Here the CDR3 reads CSAKDRMNWRMEGGNTEAFF. The CDR3 nucleotides are TGCAGTGCTAAGGACAGGATGAATTGGCGGATGGAGGGTGGGAACACTGAAGCTTTCTTT.

CDR3 DNA: TGCGCCAGCACCCCGAAACCTGGGAATCAGCCCCAGCATTTT. It encodes CASTPKPGNQPQHF. This sequence joins TRBV5-1 and TRBJ1-5; D remains ambiguous. V was cut by 6 bases and J by 4 bases, with 14 bases left in between. The CDR3 runs 14 residues. From germline, CDR1 is SGHRS and CDR2 YFSETQ.

The chain uses TRBV7-9 and TRBJ1-1; possible D gene TRBD1, 5 bases. V lost 7 bases and J lost 3, with 12 bases in between. The length of the CDR3 is 13 residues. Germline-derived CDR1 and CDR2 are SEHNR and FQNEAQ (reference sequence). CDR3 sequence reads: CASTVDSDTEAFF. The DNA of the CDR3 is TGTGCCAGCACCGTTGACAGTGACACTGAAGCTTTCTTT.